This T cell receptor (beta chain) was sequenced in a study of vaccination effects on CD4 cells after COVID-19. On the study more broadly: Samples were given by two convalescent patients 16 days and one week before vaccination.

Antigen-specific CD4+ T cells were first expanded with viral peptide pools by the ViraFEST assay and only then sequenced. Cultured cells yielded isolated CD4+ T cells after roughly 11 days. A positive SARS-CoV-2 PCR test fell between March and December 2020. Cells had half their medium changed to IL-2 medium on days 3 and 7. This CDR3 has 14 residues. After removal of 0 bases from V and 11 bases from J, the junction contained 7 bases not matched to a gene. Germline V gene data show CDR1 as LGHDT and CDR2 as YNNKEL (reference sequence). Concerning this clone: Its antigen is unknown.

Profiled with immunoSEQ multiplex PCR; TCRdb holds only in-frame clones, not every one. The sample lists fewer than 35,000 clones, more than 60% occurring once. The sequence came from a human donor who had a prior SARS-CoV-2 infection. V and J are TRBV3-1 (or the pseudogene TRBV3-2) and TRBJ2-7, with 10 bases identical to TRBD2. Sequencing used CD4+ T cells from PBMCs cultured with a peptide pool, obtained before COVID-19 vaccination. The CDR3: CASSQDWLAGEKYF. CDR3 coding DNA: TGTGCCAGCAGCCAAGATTGGCTAGCGGGAGAAAAGTACTTC.